The 32 T cell receptor beta chains in this list originate from one sample, sequenced in a study of blood T cells in healthy people across ages. A second PCR, run for about 7 to 11 cycles, used a sample-barcoded 5' primer plus a J-beta primer mix. TCRdb redid the calling of the 5' RACE reads with MiXCR, one entry per CDR3 protein. In the table there are about a million distinct CDR3 sequences, roughly 51% of which are singletons. The sample was blood. The receptors derive from an older woman in good health.

This sequence joins TRBV7-9 and TRBJ1-2, with D perhaps matching TRBD1 (6 bases). The CDR3 consists of 16 residues. V was trimmed by 0 bases and J by 6 bases, leaving 17 bases between them. The germline V gene has CDR1 SEHNR and CDR2 FQNEAQ (reference sequence). The CDR3 loop reads CASSLAGGSKAHGYTF. The CDR3 nucleotides read TGTGCCAGCAGCTTAGCCGGGGGCAGTAAGGCCCATGGCTACACCTTC.

The V and J genes are TRBV2 and TRBJ2-5, with D unresolved. This CDR3 is built from 14 residues. The germline gives CDR1 SNHLY, CDR2 FYNNEI. V lost 2 bases, J lost 0 bases, and 7 bases lay in between. The CDR3: CASSENGYQETQYF. The CDR3 DNA reads TGTGCCAGCAGTGAAAATGGGTACCAAGAGACCCAGTACTTC.

For the CDR3, the DNA is TGTGCCAGCAGTTTTTGGCAAGAGACCCAGTACTTC. This translates into CASSFWQETQYF. The chain joins TRBV28 to TRBJ2-7; D gene uncertain. The J call is doubtful: the DNA matches TRBJ2-5 better. Germline values: CDR1 MDHEN, CDR2 SYDVKM. The CDR3 is 12 amino acids.

With regard to this clonotype: A read error may account for a junction end that differs from germline. The genes are TRBV5-1 and TRBJ2-1; 7 nucleotides agree with TRBD2. CDR1 and CDR2 (germline): SGHRS, YFSETQ. The CDR3 is 15 residues long. In nucleotides, the CDR3 is TGCGCCAGCAGGGGAGGGACGGGGACCCACAATGAACAGTTCTTC. Protein product: CASRGGTGTHNEQFF.

This clonotype has ten or more counts. The chain links TRBV24-1 to TRBJ2-3; 9 bases map to TRBD2. CDR1 is KGHDR, CDR2 SFDVKD, per germline. Unmatched junction bases numbered 8, after V lost 3 bases and J lost 5 bases. CDR3 length: 16 residues. In DNA form, the CDR3 reads TGTGCCACCAGTGATCCTATGGCGGGAGGGGAAGATACGCAGTATTTT. Translation: CATSDPMAGGEDTQYF.

The chain carries TRBV5-1 and TRBJ2-7; either TRBD1 or TRBD2 may fit D (5 bases each). Germline-derived CDR1 and CDR2 are SGHRS and YFSETQ. CDR3 length: 15 amino acids. V was shortened by 0 bases and J by 2 bases, with 12 bases between the two germline ends. CDR3 sequence reads: CASSLDGDPTYEQYF. In DNA, the CDR3 is TGCGCCAGCAGCTTGGACGGGGACCCTACCTACGAGCAGTACTTC. The full variable domain, with the rest looked up from reference TRBV5-1 and TRBJ2-7, is KAGVTQTPRYLIKTRGQQVTLSCSPISGHRSVSWYQQTPGQGLQFLFEYFSETQRNKGNFPGRFSGRQFSNSRSEMNVSTLELGDSALYLCASSLDGDPTYEQYFGPGTRLTVT.

Written as DNA, the CDR3 is TGCAGTGCTAGAGATACTGAAGACTATGGCTACACCTTC. Protein sequence: CSARDTEDYGYTF. The rearrangement links TRBV20-1 to TRBJ1-2; D gene ambiguous. CDR1 and CDR2 (germline): DFQATT, SNEGSKA (reference sequence). Trimming pared 0 bases from V and 3 bases from J, leaving 8 bases between. The CDR3 is 13 residues long.

In this sample, this clonotype turned up many times. This chain connects TRBV7-2 to TRBJ2-7; 8 positions agree with TRBD2. The CDR3 covers 19 residues. Looked up from germline, CDR1 is SGHTA and CDR2 is FQGNSA. Unmatched junction bases numbered 20, after V lost 1 base and J lost 6 bases. CDR3: CASSLVRPSFSGSSLEQYF. In DNA, the CDR3 is TGTGCCAGCAGCTTAGTCCGCCCCTCTTTCAGCGGGAGCTCTCTCGAGCAGTACTTC.

This clonotype was observed a handful of times. The V gene is TRBV29-1, the J gene TRBJ2-3; tentative D call: TRBD2 (7 bases). Per germline, CDR1 SQVTM and CDR2 ANQGSEA. V was pared by 7 bases and J by 2 bases, with 19 bases between. The length of the CDR3 is 15 residues. CDR3 nucleotides: TGCAGCGCCCCAGGGGCTAGCGGTAACACAGATACGCAGTATTTT. It specifies CSAPGASGNTDTQYF.

J is TRBJ2-2 and V is TRBV10-3; D call uncertain. The V and J ends lost 4 bases and 4 bases respectively, with 7 bases between them. CDR1 and CDR2 (germline): ENHRY, SYGVKD. The CDR3 sequence is 13 residues long. CDR3 nucleotides: TGTGCCATCAGTGCTGATATCACCGGGGAGCTGTTTTTT. Its translation: CAISADITGELFF.

The chain carries TRBV7-9 and TRBJ2-1; TRBD1 might be the D (5 bases). V was clipped by 1 base and J by 7 bases, with 14 bases between them. Germline V gene lookup returns CDR1 SEHNR and CDR2 FQNEAQ (reference sequence). The CDR3 consists of 15 residues. As DNA, the CDR3 is TGTGCCAGCAGCTTAGTAGTGACAGACCCTAATGAGCAGTTCTTC. This translates into CASSLVVTDPNEQFF.

This sequence joins TRBV29-1 and TRBJ1-1, with D possibly being TRBD1 (6 bases). V was pared by 6 bases and J by 5 bases, with 16 bases between. The CDR3 loop spans 13 amino acids. Per the germline V gene, CDR1 is SQVTM and CDR2 is ANQGSEA. The CDR3: CSVRGGSATEAFF. In nucleotides, the CDR3 is TGCAGCGTCAGAGGGGGTTCCGCGACTGAAGCTTTCTTT.

This chain uses TRBV27 with TRBJ1-4; 7 nucleotides line up with TRBD1. The junction had 4 bases not matched to a gene; V was cut back by 4 bases and J by 5 bases. This CDR3 has 14 amino acids. Germline values: CDR1 MNHEY, CDR2 SMNVEV (reference sequence). The CDR3 DNA reads TGTGCCAGCAGTTCGGGACAGCCGAATGAAAAACTGTTTTTT. Encoded protein: CASSSGQPNEKLFF.

The V call is TRBV14, the J call TRBJ2-1; TRBD2 matches at 12 bases. V was clipped by 0 bases and J by 4 bases; unmatched bases: 22. In germline, CDR1 is SGHDN, CDR2 FVKESK. The CDR3 covers 23 residues. The CDR3 spells CASSQDTIRLAGASVTIYNEQFF. The CDR3, as DNA: TGTGCCAGCAGCCAAGATACTATAAGACTAGCGGGAGCCTCAGTCACCATTTACAATGAGCAGTTCTTC.

V and J are TRBV7-2 and TRBJ1-6; D might be TRBD1 (5 bases). The CDR3 length is 14 residues. V was shortened by 3 bases and J by 6 bases, with 9 bases between the two germline ends. Germline values: CDR1 SGHTA, CDR2 FQGNSA. CDR3 loop: CASSFRQPNSPLHF. The DNA for the CDR3 is TGTGCCAGCAGCTTTCGACAGCCTAATTCACCCCTCCACTTT.

Only one count was recorded for this clonotype. This chain uses TRBV9 with TRBJ2-3; TRBD1 is a possible D gene (6 bases). Trimming stripped 4 bases from V and 0 bases from J, with 15 bases between. The CDR3 is 16 residues long. CDR1 is SGDLS, CDR2 YYNGEE, per germline. CDR3 in amino acids: CASSPRQVDSTDTQYF. The DNA of the CDR3 is TGTGCCAGCAGCCCTCGACAGGTCGACAGCACAGATACGCAGTATTTT.

The CDR3 region is CASSSITTNSYEQYF. Here the CDR3 DNA reads TGTGCCAGCAGTTCAATAACAACCAATTCCTACGAGCAGTACTTC. This chain links TRBV28 with TRBJ2-7; D not certain. The CDR3 spans 15 residues. V was clipped by 4 bases and J by 1 base, with 14 bases between them. Germline CDR1 MDHEN, CDR2 SYDVKM.

There are a few counts of this clonotype. This rearrangement joins TRBV27 to TRBJ1-5; tentatively, D is TRBD1 (5 bases). Germline CDR1 and CDR2: MNHEY and SMNVEV (reference sequence). This CDR3 has 15 residues. Trimming pared 5 bases from V and 7 bases from J, leaving 18 bases between. CDR3 nucleotides: TGTGCCAGCAGTCCCAGAGGGGAGGTTGGGCAGCCCCAGCATTTT. Residues: CASSPRGEVGQPQHF.

This clonotype has a count of ten or more. The gene calls are TRBV5-1 and TRBJ2-7; 7 nucleotides line up with TRBD1. With V trimmed by 4 bases and J by 1 base, 2 bases remained unmatched. Germline lookup yields CDR1 SGHRS and CDR2 YFSETQ. This CDR3 is 13 amino acids long. The CDR3 nucleotides are TGCGCCAGCAGCGTGGGACAGTCCTACGAGCAGTACTTC. Translating gives CASSVGQSYEQYF.

This clonotype was seen at least ten times. This chain connects TRBV2 to TRBJ2-1; the match to TRBD2 covers 9 bases. Germline loops: CDR1 SNHLY, CDR2 FYNNEI. J gave up 5 bases and V 6 bases, and 5 bases lay outside the gene matches. This CDR3 comprises 14 residues. The CDR3 here is CASSPRLADNEQFF. Here the CDR3 DNA reads TGTGCCAGCAGCCCCCGACTAGCGGACAATGAGCAGTTCTTC. Variable domain in full (rest from reference TRBV2 and TRBJ2-1): EPEVTQTPSHQVTQMGQEVILRCVPISNHLYFYWYRQILGQKVEFLVSFYNNEISEKSEIFDDQFSVERPDGSNFTLKIRSTKLEDSAMYFCASSPRLADNEQFFGPGTRLTVL.

This sequence joins TRBV6-1 and TRBJ2-4; 7 nucleotides match TRBD2. The DNA end is a closer match to TRBJ2-7, so the J assignment may be wrong. This CDR3 region has 15 residues. Germline assignment: CDR1 MNHNS and CDR2 SASEGT. In nucleotides, the CDR3 is TGTGCCAGCGTGGGTGGCAGCGGGACCGCCTACGAGCAGTACTTC. It codes for CASVGGSGTAYEQYF.

Points on this clonotype: One end of the junction is discordant with germline, which a read error may explain. The chain employs TRBV14 and TRBJ2-3, with 8 bases matching TRBD1. Germline V gives CDR1 SGHDN, CDR2 FVKESK. This CDR3 has 14 amino acids. CDR3 sequence: CASSPRIGTGTQYF. The CDR3 nucleotides read TGTGCCAGCAGCCCGCGAATCGGGACAGGTACGCAGTATTTT.

The gene calls are TRBV12-3 or TRBV12-4 and TRBJ2-3, with D uncertain. V dropped 4 bases and J dropped 0 bases, with 11 bases sitting between them. This CDR3 is 15 amino acids long. The CDR3 is CASSWSDTSTDTQYF. The CDR3 DNA reads as TGTGCCAGCAGTTGGAGCGACACCAGCACAGATACGCAGTATTTT.

This clonotype was seen only once. This sequence joins TRBV11-1 and TRBJ2-5, with 10 bases fitting TRBD2. Germline V gene lookup returns CDR1 SGHAT and CDR2 FQDESV (reference sequence). The CDR3 spans 16 residues. After removal of 1 base from V and 5 bases from J, the junction contained 7 bases not matched to a gene. This CDR3 reads CASSLEAGGRGETQYF. The CDR3 nucleotides are TGTGCCAGCAGCTTAGAAGCGGGAGGGCGTGGGGAGACCCAGTACTTC. The complete variable domain, with remaining parts taken from reference TRBV11-1 and TRBJ2-5, reads EAEVAQSPRYKITEKSQAVAFWCDPISGHATLYWYRQILGQGPELLVQFQDESVVDDSQLPKDRFSAERLKGVDSTLKIQPAELGDSAMYLCASSLEAGGRGETQYFGPGTRLLVL.

This chain connects TRBV11-2 to TRBJ2-5; D is unresolved. Trimming cost V 5 bases and J 1 base, with 11 bases left between them. This CDR3 region has 14 residues. Germline lookup yields CDR1 SGHAT and CDR2 FQNNGV. The CDR3 spells CASSPRPIQETQYF. The CDR3 bases are TGTGCCAGCAGCCCCCGACCCATCCAAGAGACCCAGTACTTC.

The rearrangement uses TRBV20-1 and TRBJ2-3; D possibly corresponds to TRBD1 (6 bases). The CDR3 is 16 residues long. Germline CDR1 is DFQATT and CDR2 is SNEGSKA (reference sequence). Trimming took 0 bases from V and 4 from J, leaving 17 bases between them. The CDR3 sequence is CSARDPGIRGSDTQYF. CDR3 nucleotide sequence: TGCAGTGCTAGAGATCCTGGAATTAGGGGGTCAGATACGCAGTATTTT.

The chain carries TRBV5-1 and TRBJ1-5, with TRBD1 matching over 9 bases. V gave up 0 bases and J gave up 7 bases; unmatched junction bases: 8. This CDR3 region has 16 residues. The germline V gene has CDR1 SGHRS and CDR2 YFSETQ. The CDR3 region is CASSLGGTGPNQPQHF. The CDR3 DNA follows: TGCGCCAGCAGCTTGGGGGGGACAGGGCCGAACCAGCCCCAGCATTTT. The full variable domain, completed using reference TRBV5-1 and TRBJ1-5, is KAGVTQTPRYLIKTRGQQVTLSCSPISGHRSVSWYQQTPGQGLQFLFEYFSETQRNKGNFPGRFSGRQFSNSRSEMNVSTLELGDSALYLCASSLGGTGPNQPQHFGDGTRLSIL.

The rearrangement uses TRBV20-1 and TRBJ2-3; 8 bases are a match to TRBD2. The CDR3 is made up of 15 amino acids. Per the germline V gene, CDR1 is DFQATT and CDR2 is SNEGSKA (reference sequence). V lost 5 bases to trimming and J lost 7 bases; unmatched junction nucleotides: 14. The DNA of the CDR3 is TGCAGTGCTCCAGGCCGTTGGAGCGGGAGAAATACGCAGTATTTT. Its protein is CSAPGRWSGRNTQYF.

The chain couples TRBV5-5 to TRBJ1-2; D is uncertain. V shed 3 bases and J shed 12 bases, with 18 bases lying between them. This CDR3 is built from 13 residues. Germline assignment: CDR1 SGHKS and CDR2 YYEKEE (reference sequence). In nucleotides, the CDR3 is TGTGCCAGCAGCTACGACACTAACACGCGGCACACCTTC. It codes for CASSYDTNTRHTF.

This clonotype was observed a handful of times. The rearrangement links TRBV12-3 or TRBV12-4 to TRBJ2-7, with no clear D. Deletions cut 3 bases from V and 1 base from J, with 13 bases between. The CDR3 is 15 residues long. CDR3 nucleotides: TGTGCCAGCAGTTTCCGATTGGGCGGATCCTACGAGCAGTACTTC. Its protein product is CASSFRLGGSYEQYF.

This clonotype appeared a few times. The rearrangement uses TRBV19 and TRBJ2-4, with TRBD2 identical over 8 bases. The V and J ends lost 6 bases and 13 bases, in that order; junction bases with no gene match: 14. The germline V gene encodes CDR1 LNHDA and CDR2 SQIVND (reference sequence). CDR3 length: 14 amino acids. In nucleotides, the CDR3 is TGTGCCAGTAGCCCAGCGGGAGTATCATGGGAGCAGTACTTC. Encoded protein: CASSPAGVSWEQYF.

This clonotype has more than one count but fewer than ten. The rearrangement links TRBV27 to TRBJ2-5, with 8 bases matching TRBD2. The J call may be faulty, since TRBJ2-7 better matches the DNA end. The V gene's germline CDR1 is MNHEY and CDR2 SMNVEV (reference sequence). The CDR3 is 15 amino acids. CDR3 region: CASSRPTSAGYEQYF. DNA for the CDR3: TGTGCCAGCAGTCGTCCGACTAGCGCGGGCTACGAGCAGTACTTC.